Each of the 7 T cell receptor beta chains below was sequenced from the same sample in a study of response to subunit inactivated influenza vaccine. Each CDR3 protein is one row after TCRdb ran MiXCR on the RT-PCR reads. Here the sample spans about 500,000 distinct CDR3 sequences, approximately 17% being singletons. The sample in question was CD4+ T cells sorted from PBMCs, obtained 23 to 25 months after vaccination. Receptors originate from a man between 50 and 75 years old who received an inactivated influenza vaccine.

The chain is built from TRBV3-1 and TRBJ2-7; 7 bases line up with TRBD1. Per the germline V gene, CDR1 is LGHDT and CDR2 is YNNKEL (reference sequence). The CDR3 loop spans 16 amino acids. V gave up 7 bases and J gave up 2 bases; unmatched junction bases: 14. This CDR3 reads CASTLKDRVGAYEQYF. The CDR3 region has the DNA TGTGCCAGCACCCTTAAAGACAGGGTTGGGGCCTACGAGCAGTACTTC.

The CDR3 is CASSANSGSSGNTIYF. DNA for the CDR3: TGTGCCAGCAGCGCTAACTCAGGGAGCTCTGGAAACACCATATATTTT. V gene TRBV7-6 combines with J gene TRBJ1-3; TRBD1 is a possible D gene (5 bases). The germline V gene has CDR1 SGHVS and CDR2 FNYEAQ. This CDR3 is 16 amino acids long. V shed 5 bases and J shed 0 bases, with 14 bases lying between them.

The sample holds one count of this clonotype. The gene calls are TRBV6-1 and TRBJ2-5, with D hard to call. Trimming took off 4 bases at V and 5 bases at J, with 17 bases between the two ends. Germline CDR1 is MNHNS and CDR2 is SASEGT. This CDR3 has 15 amino acids. The CDR3: CASSAGLPGGETQYF. DNA of the CDR3: TGTGCCAGCAGTGCCGGTCTCCCGGGTGGGGAGACCCAGTACTTC.

This sequence joins TRBV10-3 and TRBJ2-5, with 7 bases identical to TRBD2. With V trimmed by 0 bases and J by 6 bases, 4 bases remained unmatched. Germline V gene lookup returns CDR1 ENHRY and CDR2 SYGVKD. The CDR3 has 14 residues. Here the CDR3 reads CAISESTSSQTQYF. The CDR3 bases are TGTGCCATCAGTGAGTCGACTAGCAGTCAGACCCAGTACTTC.

The chain employs TRBV24-1 and TRBJ2-1, with TRBD1 identical over 11 bases. V gave up 4 bases and J gave up 6 bases; unmatched junction bases: 4. The CDR3 is 15 residues long. Germline-derived CDR1 and CDR2 are KGHDR and SFDVKD. CDR3 coding DNA: TGTGCCACCAGTGAGCCCGGGACAGGGGGCAATGAGCAGTTCTTC. Residues: CATSEPGTGGNEQFF.

This clonotype was counted only a few times. Here the CDR3 DNA reads TGTGCCAGCAGTTCCATAGAGGCAGGGGACACCGGGGAGCTGTTTTTT. Amino acids: CASSSIEAGDTGELFF. The gene calls are TRBV6-2 or TRBV6-3 and TRBJ2-2, with D maybe TRBD1 (6 bases). V shed 4 bases and J shed 3 bases, with 15 bases lying between them. CDR1 and CDR2 from the germline V gene are MNHEY and SVGEGT. The CDR3 loop spans 16 amino acids.

The CDR3 loop reads CASSLMGGRDSPLHF. DNA for the CDR3: TGTGCCAGCAGCTTAATGGGGGGAAGGGATTCACCCCTCCACTTT. The chain combines TRBV7-9 with TRBJ1-6; D possibly corresponds to TRBD1 (5 bases). This CDR3 region has 15 residues. V lost 2 bases and J 8 bases, leaving 13 bases between the germline ends. Germline V CDR1 and CDR2: SEHNR, FQNEAQ (reference sequence). Complete variable domain (other parts from reference TRBV7-9 and TRBJ1-6): DTGVSQNPRHKITKRGQNVTFRCDPISEHNRLYWYRQTLGQGPEFLTYFQNEAQLEKSRLLSDRFSAERPKGSFSTLEIQRTEQGDSAMYLCASSLMGGRDSPLHFGNGTRLTVT.